Below, 5 T cell receptor beta chains from the same sample are listed, as sequenced in a study of cytomegalovirus exposure and HLA in healthy donors. With 60 Vbeta and 13 Jbeta primers, the PCR was carried out. The repertoire was sequenced with immunoSEQ multiplex PCR; TCRdb's copy has only in-frame clones and lacks some. The sample includes about 100,000 clones, around four fifths of them seen just once. The sample taken for sequencing was PBMCs. These receptors came from a woman aged 60 to 75 in good health and CMV-seronegative.

This clone occurred a few times. The chain employs TRBV2 and TRBJ2-7; 7 positions agree with TRBD1. In germline, CDR1 is SNHLY, CDR2 FYNNEI. The CDR3 covers 14 residues. V dropped 5 bases and J dropped 9; count of bases not matched to a gene: 13. CDR3 bases: TGTGCCAGCAGTCAGGGGGTCGGACGACCAGTGCAGTACTTC. Amino acids: CASSQGVGRPVQYF.

V and J are TRBV6-5 and TRBJ2-7, with D perhaps matching TRBD1 (5 bases). V was shortened by 6 bases and J by 4 bases, with 16 bases between the two germline ends. Germline-derived CDR1 and CDR2 are MNHEY and SVGAGI. The CDR3 is 14 amino acids. The CDR3 protein is CASRLRQGRYEQYF. The CDR3, as DNA: TGTGCCAGCAGACTCCGGCAGGGTAGATACGAGCAGTACTTC.

CDR3 bases: TGTGCCACCGGGACTAGCGGGACGTTCAATGAGCAGTTCTTC. Protein sequence: CATGTSGTFNEQFF. The V and J genes are TRBV15 and TRBJ2-1; TRBD2 matches 13 bases. Looked up from germline, CDR1 is LNHNV and CDR2 is YYDKDF (reference sequence). This CDR3 has 14 amino acids. The junction had 4 bases not matched to a gene; V was cut back by 8 bases and J by 6 bases.

The V call is TRBV9, the J call TRBJ2-4, with D perhaps matching TRBD2 (6 bases). With 0 bases removed from V and 12 bases from J, the gap between germline ends came to 19 bases. CDR1 is SGDLS, CDR2 YYNGEE, per germline. This CDR3 spans 15 amino acids. CDR3 nucleotide sequence: TGTGCCAGCAGCGTAGATCCGGGAGACCCACTAACTCAGTACTTC. Translation gives CASSVDPGDPLTQYF.

The chain has TRBV13 and TRBJ2-3; D is possibly TRBD2 (6 bases). The CDR3 consists of 17 residues. Trimming left V 5 bases short and J 5 bases short, with 23 bases between. Germline CDR1 is PRHDT and CDR2 is FYEKMQ (reference sequence). As DNA, the CDR3 is TGTGCCAGCAGCCCGATAGATCCGGGACTCCTCCTAGATACGCAGTATTTT. It specifies CASSPIDPGLLLDTQYF.